This T cell receptor beta chain is from a study of blood T cell repertoires in COVID-19. Study overall: Samples came from the United States, Italy and Spain, spanning acute and convalescent COVID-19. Sample material is recorded as cDNA or gDNA derived from T cells, B-cell-depleted T cells, or PBMCs.

J gave up 5 bases and V 6 bases, and 8 bases lay outside the gene matches. Per germline, CDR1 MNHEY and CDR2 SMNVEV (reference sequence). This CDR3 has 15 amino acids. This clone was seen just once. In the study's own analysis: Reference gene primer amplification gave estimated nucleated cell counts. Using immunoSEQ multiplex PCR, the repertoire was profiled, and TCRdb retains in-frame clones only, with some absent. V, J and clone size reflect that table, while D and trimming were determined from the DNA. The sample has some 380,000 clones, around 87% seen once. V and J are TRBV27 and TRBJ2-7, with 12 bases aligning to TRBD1. Specimen: peripheral blood. The clonotype was recovered from a man between 18 and 35 years old with active or convalescent COVID-19. In nucleotides, the CDR3 is TGTGCCAGCAGGACAGCGGGACAGGGGGCGGACGAGCAGTACTTC. Its translation: CASRTAGQGADEQYF.